The rows below give T cell receptor beta chains drawn from one sample of a study of CD8+ T cells in alopecia areata. Here immunoSEQ multiplex PCR was the method, and the copy in TCRdb shows in-frame clones only, minus some. The sample carries roughly 130,000 clones, roughly 58% recorded once. This specimen consisted of CD4+ T cells sorted from blood, obtained at week 0. These receptor sequences come from a human donor with alopecia areata. CDR3s include the opening cysteine and the closing phenylalanine or tryptophan. D genes are given only for firm matches. Rows may omit the clone size; those that give it use once, few, many or a size class.

V gene,D gene,J gene,clone size,CDR3 DNA,CDR3 protein
TRBV7-9,NA,TRBJ1-2,NA,TGTGCCAGCAGCCAGGGTCTGGATCAGGGCTACACCTTC,CASSQGLDQGYTF
TRBV6-6,TRBD1,TRBJ1-5,NA,TGTGCCAGCAGTTACTCCCTCGGGACAGATAATCAGCCCCAGCATTTT,CASSYSLGTDNQPQHF
TRBV5-4,TRBD1,TRBJ1-6,NA,TGTGCCAGCAGTTCGGGGGGCGAACCGGGACAGGGGTCACCCCTCCACTTT,CASSSGGEPGQGSPLHF
TRBV29-1,TRBD1,TRBJ1-2,few,TGCAGCGTAGGGACAGGGGGCAACTATGGCTACACCTTC,CSVGTGGNYGYTF
TRBV7-9,TRBD1,TRBJ2-5,NA,TGTGCCAGCAGCTTAGTTTCAGGGGGCTCGGAGACCCAGTACTTC,CASSLVSGGSETQYF
TRBV5-1,TRBD2,TRBJ2-5,NA,TGCGCCAGCAGCTCGACTAGCGGGGCTCAAGAGACCCAGTACTTC,CASSSTSGAQETQYF
TRBV7-9,NA,TRBJ2-5,once,TGTGCCAGCAGCTTAACGGGGCCACGGACCCAGTACTTC,CASSLTGPRTQYF
TRBV7-2,NA,TRBJ2-7,NA,TGTGCCAGCAGCCCGAGCTGGACAGCTTACGAGCAGTACTTC,CASSPSWTAYEQYF
TRBV27,NA,TRBJ2-7,NA,TGTGCCAGCAGTCCAGGTCCACAAGGGGAGCAGTACTTC,CASSPGPQGEQYF
TRBV19,TRBD1,TRBJ2-1,NA,TGTGCCACCAATACAGGGGGCAGAGACAATGAGCAGTTCTTC,CATNTGGRDNEQFF
TRBV2,NA,TRBJ2-1,few,TGTGCCAGCAGTGTTACCTATGAGCAGTTCTTC,CASSVTYEQFF
TRBV29-1,NA,TRBJ2-3,few,TGCAGCGTTGAGTCCAGGGGAATCGCAGATACGCAGTATTTT,CSVESRGIADTQYF
TRBV25-1,TRBD2,TRBJ2-1,NA,TGTGCCAGCAGTGAAGCAGCGGGGGAACTTTACAATGAGCAGTTCTTC,CASSEAAGELYNEQFF
TRBV11-1,NA,TRBJ2-5,NA,TGTGCCAGCAGCTTAGGTTCGAGCGACGAGACCCAGTACTTC,CASSLGSSDETQYF
TRBV19,NA,TRBJ1-5,NA,TGTGCCAGTAGTATAGGCCCTGGCAATCAGCCCCAGCATTTT,CASSIGPGNQPQHF
TRBV19,TRBD1,TRBJ2-2,NA,TGTGCCAGTAGTCCTGGACAGGGGCGGAACACCGGGGAGCTGTTTTTT,CASSPGQGRNTGELFF
TRBV28,TRBD2,TRBJ2-3,few,TGTGCCAGCAGTTCTCCTACTAGCGGGAGTCCAGATACGCAGTATTTT,CASSSPTSGSPDTQYF